The text below deals with one T cell receptor beta chain. The antigen is undetermined. Treatment given: oral pan-JAK inhibitor, 5-10 mg twice daily. PBMCs provided sorted CD4+ and CD8+ T cells. cDNA reverse transcribed from extracted RNA served as the sequencing template. Some clones are missing from TCRdb's copy, which holds only in-frame ones; the method was immunoSEQ multiplex PCR. The sample yields some 42,000 clones, approximately 92% seen once. This entry is derived from a study of CD8+ T cells in alopecia areata. The wider study: Each of the treated patients was given oral tofacitinib, 5 to 10 mg twice daily, for moderate-to-severe alopecia areata.

Findings and caveats of the study: Numerous clones, expanded in lesions, remained in scalp and blood during tofacitinib. In scalp, tofacitinib significantly decreased clonality and expanded CD8+ clones among the top 100.

The CDR3 runs to 13 residues. With 5 bases clipped from V and 2 bases from J, the junction kept 2 bases outside the gene matches. The germline CDR1 and CDR2 sequences are SGHDT and YYEEEE. The V and J genes are TRBV5-6 and TRBJ1-1, with 8 nucleotides matching TRBD1. The sequencing used CD8+ T cells sorted from blood, collected at week 24, from a patient treated with tofacitinib. The sequence was collected from a human donor with alopecia areata. This CDR3 is CASRPGGNTEAFF. In DNA form, the CDR3 reads TGTGCCAGCAGGCCAGGGGGCAACACTGAAGCTTTCTTT.